The clone carrying this T cell receptor beta chain was seen only a few times. Its antigen remains unknown. The source of the sample is a study of blood T cells in healthy people across ages. Findings of the study overall: Long-lived donors exceeded aged donors in naive CD4+ cells and diversity.

Together with a sample-barcoded 5' primer, a J-beta primer mix was included in a second PCR lasting roughly 6 to 12 cycles. TCRdb reanalysed the 5' RACE reads using MiXCR and keeps one entry per CDR3 protein. Among about 1,800,000 distinct CDR3 sequences, under 30% were seen once, and the ten largest hold 6.5% to 8.5%. Germline V CDR1 and CDR2: KGHSH, LQKENI. With 5 bases removed from V and 3 bases from J, the gap between germline ends came to 16 bases. The CDR3 length is 15 residues. The sequence was collected from a woman aged 25 to 45 in good health. Sequenced: blood. The rearrangement uses TRBV18 and TRBJ1-2; TRBD1 is a possible D gene (6 bases). The CDR3 loop is CASSGSAGADYGYTF. The CDR3 DNA reads as TGTGCCAGCTCAGGGTCAGCAGGGGCAGACTATGGCTACACCTTC.